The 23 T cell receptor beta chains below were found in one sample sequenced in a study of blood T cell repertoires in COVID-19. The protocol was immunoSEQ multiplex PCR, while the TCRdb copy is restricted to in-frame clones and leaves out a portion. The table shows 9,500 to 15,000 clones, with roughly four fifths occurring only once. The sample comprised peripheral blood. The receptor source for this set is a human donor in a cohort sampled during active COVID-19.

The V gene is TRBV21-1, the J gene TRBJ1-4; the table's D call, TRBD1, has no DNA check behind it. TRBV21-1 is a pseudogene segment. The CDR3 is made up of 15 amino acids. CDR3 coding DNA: TGTGCCAGCAGCCCGCATGACCAGGGTAATGAAAAACTGTTTTTT. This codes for CASSPHDQGNEKLFF.

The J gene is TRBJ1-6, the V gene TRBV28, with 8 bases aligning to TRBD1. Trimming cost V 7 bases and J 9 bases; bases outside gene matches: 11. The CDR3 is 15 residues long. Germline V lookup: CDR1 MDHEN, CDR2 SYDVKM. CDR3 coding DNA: TGTGCCAGCACCCGTGGACAGGGATTTGGTTCACCCCTCCACTTT. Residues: CASTRGQGFGSPLHF.

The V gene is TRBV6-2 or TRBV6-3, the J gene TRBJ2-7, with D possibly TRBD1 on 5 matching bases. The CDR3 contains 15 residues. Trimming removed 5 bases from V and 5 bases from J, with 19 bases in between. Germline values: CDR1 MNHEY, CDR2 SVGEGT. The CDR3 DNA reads TGTGCCAGCAGTGATAGACGTAGGGGTTCCGACGAGCAGTACTTC. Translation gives CASSDRRRGSDEQYF.

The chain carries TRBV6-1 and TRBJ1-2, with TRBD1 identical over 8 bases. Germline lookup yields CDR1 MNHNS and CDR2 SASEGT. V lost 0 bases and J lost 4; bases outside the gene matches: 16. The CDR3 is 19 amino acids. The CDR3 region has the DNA TGTGCCAGCAGTGAAGCGTTGCTCGGCAGGGGGCGAATGCCCTATGGCTACACCTTC. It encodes CASSEALLGRGRMPYGYTF.

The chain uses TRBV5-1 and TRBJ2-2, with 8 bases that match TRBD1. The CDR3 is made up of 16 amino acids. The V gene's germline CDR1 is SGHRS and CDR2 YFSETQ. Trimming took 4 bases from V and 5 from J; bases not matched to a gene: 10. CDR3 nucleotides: TGCGCCAGCAGCCAAGGACAGGGTAGACGAACCGGGGAGCTGTTTTTT. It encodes CASSQGQGRRTGELFF.

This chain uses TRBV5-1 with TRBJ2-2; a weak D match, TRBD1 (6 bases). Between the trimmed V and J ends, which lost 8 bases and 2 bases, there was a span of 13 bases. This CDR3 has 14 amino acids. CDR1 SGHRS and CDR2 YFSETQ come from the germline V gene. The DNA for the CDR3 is TGCGCCAGTAGCCGGGACACCAACACCGGGGAGCTGTTTTTT. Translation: CASSRDTNTGELFF.

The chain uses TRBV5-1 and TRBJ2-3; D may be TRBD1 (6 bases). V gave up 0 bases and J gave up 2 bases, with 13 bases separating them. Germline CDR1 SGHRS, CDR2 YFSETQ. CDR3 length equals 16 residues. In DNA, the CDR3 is TGCGCCAGCAGCTTGGGACAGGTGGGGGCCACAGATACGCAGTATTTT. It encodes CASSLGQVGATDTQYF.

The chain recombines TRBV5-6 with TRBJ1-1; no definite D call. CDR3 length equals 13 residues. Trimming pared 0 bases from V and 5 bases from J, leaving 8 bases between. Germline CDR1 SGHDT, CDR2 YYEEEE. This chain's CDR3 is CASSLVTGTEAFF. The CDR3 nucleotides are TGTGCCAGCAGCTTGGTTACGGGGACTGAAGCTTTCTTT. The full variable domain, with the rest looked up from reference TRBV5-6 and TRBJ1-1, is DAGVTQSPTHLIKTRGQQVTLRCSPKSGHDTVSWYQQALGQGPQFIFQYYEEEERQRGNFPDRFSGHQFPNYSSELNVNALLLGDSALYLCASSLVTGTEAFFGQGTRLTVV.

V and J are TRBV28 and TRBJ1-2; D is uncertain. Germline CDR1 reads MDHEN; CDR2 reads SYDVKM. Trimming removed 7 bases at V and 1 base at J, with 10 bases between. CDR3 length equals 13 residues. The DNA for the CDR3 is TGTGCCAGCATTGGAGGCAATAACTATGGCTACACCTTC. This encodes CASIGGNNYGYTF.

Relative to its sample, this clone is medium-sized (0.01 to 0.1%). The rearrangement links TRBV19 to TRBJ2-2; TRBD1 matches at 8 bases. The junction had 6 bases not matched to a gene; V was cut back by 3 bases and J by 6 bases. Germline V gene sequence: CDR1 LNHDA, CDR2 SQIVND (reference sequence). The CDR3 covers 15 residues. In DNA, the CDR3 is TGTGCCAGTAGTATCACCTCACAGGGGGCCGGGGAGCTGTTTTTT. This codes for CASSITSQGAGELFF.

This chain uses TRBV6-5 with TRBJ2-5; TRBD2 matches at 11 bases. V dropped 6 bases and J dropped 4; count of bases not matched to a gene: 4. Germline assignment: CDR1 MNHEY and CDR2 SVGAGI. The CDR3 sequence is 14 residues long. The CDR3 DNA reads TGTGCCAGCAGGGACACTAGCGGGAGAGAGACCCAGTACTTC. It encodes CASRDTSGRETQYF.

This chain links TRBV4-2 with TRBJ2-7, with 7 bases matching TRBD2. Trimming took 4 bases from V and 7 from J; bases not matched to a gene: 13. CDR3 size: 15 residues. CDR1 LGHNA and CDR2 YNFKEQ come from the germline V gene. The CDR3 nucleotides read TGTGCCAGCAGCCGAGAACTCAGGGAAGCGGGAGAGCAGTACTTC. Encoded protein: CASSRELREAGEQYF.

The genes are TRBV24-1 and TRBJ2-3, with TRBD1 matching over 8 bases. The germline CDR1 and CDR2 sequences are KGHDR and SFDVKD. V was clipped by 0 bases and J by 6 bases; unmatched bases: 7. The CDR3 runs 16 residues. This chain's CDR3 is CATSDLQGAPFDTQYF. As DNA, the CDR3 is TGTGCCACCAGTGATTTGCAGGGGGCCCCCTTTGATACGCAGTATTTT.

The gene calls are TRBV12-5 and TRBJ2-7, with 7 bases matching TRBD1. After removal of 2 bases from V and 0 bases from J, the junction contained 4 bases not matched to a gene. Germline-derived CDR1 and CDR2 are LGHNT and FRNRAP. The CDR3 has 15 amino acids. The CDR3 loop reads CASGLRQGNSYEQYF. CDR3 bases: TGTGCTAGTGGTTTGAGACAGGGCAACTCCTACGAGCAGTACTTC.

The CDR3 sequence is CASSLGWGPSPTYEQYF. In DNA, the CDR3 is TGTGCCAGCAGCTTGGGGTGGGGCCCATCCCCAACCTACGAGCAGTACTTC. The chain employs TRBV5-8 and TRBJ2-7; a weak D match, TRBD1 (5 bases). Germline V CDR1 and CDR2: SGHTS, YDEGEE. The CDR3 contains 17 residues. Trimming pared 0 bases from V and 2 bases from J, leaving 18 bases between.

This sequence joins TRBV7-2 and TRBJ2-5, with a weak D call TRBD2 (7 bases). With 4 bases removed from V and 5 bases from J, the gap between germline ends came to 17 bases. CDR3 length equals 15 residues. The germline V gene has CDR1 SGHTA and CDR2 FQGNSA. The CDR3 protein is CASSSRRRGPETQYF. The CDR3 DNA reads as TGTGCCAGCAGCTCCCGAAGGCGGGGGCCGGAGACCCAGTACTTC.

In nucleotides, the CDR3 is TGTGCCATCACGTCGGAGGGGCGAGGAGCGGGAGGGACCTACGAGCAGTACTTC. Translated, it gives CAITSEGRGAGGTYEQYF. The chain carries TRBV10-3 and TRBJ2-7, with 10 bases fitting TRBD2. V shed 7 bases and J 2 bases; nucleotides not matched to a gene: 17. Germline CDR1 ENHRY, CDR2 SYGVKD. The CDR3 runs 18 residues.

Here the CDR3 reads CASSPPRGGRETQYF. Here the CDR3 DNA reads TGTGCCAGCTCACCGCCGCGGGGGGGAAGAGAGACCCAGTACTTC. This chain uses TRBV18 with TRBJ2-5; 9 bases match TRBD2. The CDR3 totals 15 residues. Germline trimming cut 3 bases from V and 4 bases from J; bases unmatched to any gene: 6. The V gene's germline CDR1 is KGHSH and CDR2 LQKENI. Full variable domain (remainder filled in from reference TRBV18 and TRBJ2-5): NAGVMQNPRHLVRRRGQEARLRCSPMKGHSHVYWYRQLPEEGLKFMVYLQKENIIDESGMPKERFSAEFPKEGPSILRIQQVVRGDSAAYFCASSPPRGGRETQYFGPGTRLLVL.

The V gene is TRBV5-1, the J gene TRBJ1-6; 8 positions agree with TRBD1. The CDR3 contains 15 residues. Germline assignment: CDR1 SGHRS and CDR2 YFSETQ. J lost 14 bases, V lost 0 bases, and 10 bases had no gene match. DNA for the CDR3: TGCGCCAGCAGCTTGGTGGGACAGGTCGAGAGGGCCCTCCACTTT. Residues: CASSLVGQVERALHF.

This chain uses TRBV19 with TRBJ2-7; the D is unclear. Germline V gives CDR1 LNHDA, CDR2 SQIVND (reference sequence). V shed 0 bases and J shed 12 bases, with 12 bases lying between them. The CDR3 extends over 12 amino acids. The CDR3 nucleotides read TGTGCCAGTAGTATAGATCGAGAGAGGCGGTACTTC. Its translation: CASSIDRERRYF.

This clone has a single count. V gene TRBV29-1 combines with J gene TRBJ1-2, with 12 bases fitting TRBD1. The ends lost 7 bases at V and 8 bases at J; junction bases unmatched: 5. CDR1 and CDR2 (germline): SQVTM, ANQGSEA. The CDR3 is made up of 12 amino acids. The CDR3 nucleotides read TGCAGCGCAGGGACAGGGGGCATCGGCTACACCTTC. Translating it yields CSAGTGGIGYTF. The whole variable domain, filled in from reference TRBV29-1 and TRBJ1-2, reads SAVISQKPSRDICQRGTSLTIQCQVDSQVTMMFWYRQQPGQSLTLIATANQGSEATYESGFVIDKFPISRPNLTFSTLTVSNMSPEDSSIYLCSAGTGGIGYTFGSGTRLTVV.

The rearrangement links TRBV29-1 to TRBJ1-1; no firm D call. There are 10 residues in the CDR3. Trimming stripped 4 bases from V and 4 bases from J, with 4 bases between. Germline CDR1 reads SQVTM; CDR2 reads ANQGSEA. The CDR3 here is CSVAGTEAFF. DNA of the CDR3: TGCAGCGTTGCGGGCACTGAAGCTTTCTTT.

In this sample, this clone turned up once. CDR3 residues: CASSSQGAGSYNEQFF. CDR3 coding DNA: TGTGCCAGCAGTTCTCAGGGGGCGGGCTCCTACAATGAGCAGTTCTTC. V is TRBV7-2 and J is TRBJ2-1, with 8 positions matching TRBD1. Looked up from germline, CDR1 is SGHTA and CDR2 is FQGNSA. V shed 6 bases and J 0 bases; nucleotides not matched to a gene: 7. This CDR3 is 16 amino acids long.